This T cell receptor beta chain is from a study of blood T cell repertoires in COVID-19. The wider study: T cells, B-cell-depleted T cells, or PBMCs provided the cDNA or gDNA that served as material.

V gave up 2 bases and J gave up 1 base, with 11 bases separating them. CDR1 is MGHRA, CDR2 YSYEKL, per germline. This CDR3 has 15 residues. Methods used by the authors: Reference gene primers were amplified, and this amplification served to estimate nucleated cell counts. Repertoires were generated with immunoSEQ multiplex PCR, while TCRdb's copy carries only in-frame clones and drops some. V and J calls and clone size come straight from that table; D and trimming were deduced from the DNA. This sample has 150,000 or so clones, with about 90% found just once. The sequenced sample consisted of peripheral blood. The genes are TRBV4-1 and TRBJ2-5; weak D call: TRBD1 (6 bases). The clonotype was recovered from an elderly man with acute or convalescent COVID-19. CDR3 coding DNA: TGCGCCAGCAGCCAAATCGGACAGTTCCAAGAGACCCAGTACTTC. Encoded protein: CASSQIGQFQETQYF.